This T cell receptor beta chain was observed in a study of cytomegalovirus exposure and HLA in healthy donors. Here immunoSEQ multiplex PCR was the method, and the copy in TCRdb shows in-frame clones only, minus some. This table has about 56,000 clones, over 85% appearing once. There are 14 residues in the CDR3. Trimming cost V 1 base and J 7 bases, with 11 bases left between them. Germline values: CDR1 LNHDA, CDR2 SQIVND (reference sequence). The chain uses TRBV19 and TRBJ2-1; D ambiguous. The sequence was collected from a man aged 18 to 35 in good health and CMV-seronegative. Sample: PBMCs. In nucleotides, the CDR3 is TGTGCCAGTAGTATAGGGAGTTCGACTAATGAGCAGTTCTTC. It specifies CASSIGSSTNEQFF.